This T cell receptor beta chain was sequenced in a study of blood T cells in healthy people across ages. Overall study findings and caveats: PBMCs were not sorted, which prevented a conclusive comparison of naive versus antigen-experienced cells.

Donors were systemically healthy Caucasian individuals from Russia aged about 6 to 95 years. As for this clonotype: The target antigen is unknown.

Germline CDR1 is LGHDT and CDR2 is YNNKEL (reference sequence). The CDR3 covers 13 residues. V lost 8 bases to trimming and J lost 6 bases, with 13 bases between them. Then a second PCR, running roughly 6 to 11 cycles, was carried out with a sample-barcoded 5' primer and a J-beta primer mix. In TCRdb, the 5' RACE reads were re-called with MiXCR into one record per CDR3 protein. The sample holds 800,000 to 1,000,000 distinct CDR3 sequences; about 44% are singletons and the top ten take about an eighth. The clonotype originates from a man aged 25 to 45 in good health. The chain combines TRBV3-1 with TRBJ1-4, with no clear D. The sample taken for sequencing was blood. The CDR3 coding sequence is TGTGCCAGCCGCCCCCACGGGGATGAAAAACTGTTTTTT. Its translation is CASRPHGDEKLFF. Together with reference TRBV3-1 and TRBJ1-4, the CDR3 gives the full variable domain: DTAVSQTPKYLVTQMGNDKSIKCEQNLGHDTMYWYKQDSKKFLKIMFSYNNKELIINETVPNRFSPKSPDKAHLNLHINSLELGDSAVYFCASRPHGDEKLFFGSGTQLSVL.